One sample yielded the 27 T cell receptor beta chains listed below, sequenced in a study of blood T cell repertoires in COVID-19. TCRdb keeps only in-frame clones here, not all; method: immunoSEQ multiplex PCR. The sample shows 200,000 to 250,000 clones, 85% of them seen only once. The specimen was PBMCs or T cells enriched from blood (not recorded which). The receptor source for this set is a man aged 35 to 55 who had recovered from COVID-19.

This clone was recorded once. CDR3: CASSVRPQGAFFGNTIYF. CDR3 nucleotides: TGTGCCAGCAGTGTCCGCCCTCAGGGGGCCTTTTTTGGAAACACCATATATTTT. The chain employs TRBV6-1 and TRBJ1-3; 8 positions match TRBD1. The CDR3 consists of 18 residues. Germline V gene lookup returns CDR1 MNHNS and CDR2 SASEGT. J lost 3 bases, V lost 4 bases, and 14 bases had no gene match.

The V and J genes are TRBV19 and TRBJ2-1, with a possible D match to TRBD2 (6 bases). This CDR3 is built from 15 residues. Looked up from germline, CDR1 is LNHDA and CDR2 is SQIVND (reference sequence). Trimming stripped 1 base from V and 2 bases from J, with 9 bases between. The CDR3 region has the DNA TGTGCCAGTAGTATAGCGGGAGCTACCTACAATGAGCAGTTCTTC. Translated, it gives CASSIAGATYNEQFF. Looking up the rest from reference TRBV19 and TRBJ2-1 gives the full variable domain: DGGITQSPKYLFRKEGQNVTLSCEQNLNHDAMYWYRQDPGQGLRLIYYSQIVNDFQKGDIAEGYSVSREKKESFPLTVTSAQKNPTAFYLCASSIAGATYNEQFFGPGTRLTVL.

This clone was picked up one time. V gene TRBV4-1 combines with J gene TRBJ2-1; 8 bases map to TRBD2. The CDR3 contains 14 residues. V lost 1 base and J lost 8; bases outside the gene matches: 4. CDR1 and CDR2 from the germline V gene are MGHRA and YSYEKL. CDR3 coding DNA: TGCGCCAGCAGCCAAGGGACTAGCCGGGATGAGCAGTTCTTC. Residues: CASSQGTSRDEQFF.

On this clone: Other nucleotide sequences in the sample specify the same CDR3. J is TRBJ1-1 and V is TRBV30; D perhaps matches TRBD1 (5 bases). CDR3 length equals 13 residues. The germline CDR1 and CDR2 sequences are GTSNPN and SVGIG (reference sequence). Trimming took 2 bases from V and 0 from J, leaving 7 bases between them. The CDR3, as DNA: TGTGCCTGGAGTCAACAGGTGAACACTGAAGCTTTCTTT. Protein: CAWSQQVNTEAFF.

V and J are TRBV28 and TRBJ1-2, with 8 bases aligning to TRBD1. Germline values: CDR1 MDHEN, CDR2 SYDVKM. With 5 bases clipped from V and 3 bases from J, the junction kept 2 bases outside the gene matches. CDR3 length: 13 residues. For the CDR3, the DNA is TGTGCCAGCAGTGCAGGGGGCTACTATGGCTACACCTTC. Its translation: CASSAGGYYGYTF.

The genes are TRBV28 and TRBJ1-5, with D unclear. The CDR3 loop spans 12 amino acids. Trimming took off 4 bases at V and 10 bases at J, with 11 bases between the two ends. The germline V gene has CDR1 MDHEN and CDR2 SYDVKM. The CDR3 sequence: CASSSQTRPQHF. CDR3 bases: TGTGCCAGCAGTTCTCAGACTCGTCCCCAGCATTTT.

V usage is TRBV3-1 (or the pseudogene TRBV3-2) and J usage is TRBJ2-4; D is possibly TRBD1 (6 bases). CDR1 LGHDT and CDR2 YNNKEL come from the germline V gene (reference sequence). Trimming removed 2 bases from V and 3 bases from J, with 8 bases in between. This CDR3 region has 14 residues. CDR3 sequence (DNA): TGTGCCAGCAGCCAAACAGGGAACAAAAACATTCAGTACTTC. Its protein product is CASSQTGNKNIQYF.

The rearrangement uses TRBV5-1 and TRBJ2-3; TRBD2 aligns across 8 bases. The V and J ends lost 0 bases and 4 bases, in that order; junction bases with no gene match: 7. Germline CDR1 SGHRS, CDR2 YFSETQ. The CDR3 length is 16 residues. The CDR3 loop reads CASSLAVSGGSDTQYF. The CDR3 bases are TGCGCCAGCAGCTTGGCCGTGTCGGGAGGGTCAGATACGCAGTATTTT.

The rearrangement joins TRBV10-3 to TRBJ2-3; TRBD1 might be the D (5 bases). The CDR3 runs to 13 residues. V was clipped by 6 bases and J by 0 bases, with 7 bases between them. Germline-derived CDR1 and CDR2 are ENHRY and SYGVKD. CDR3 sequence reads: CAIRDISTDTQYF. CDR3 DNA: TGTGCCATCAGGGACATAAGCACAGATACGCAGTATTTT.

V is TRBV2 and J is TRBJ2-7; 9 bases fit TRBD1. This CDR3 region has 15 residues. V gave up 5 bases and J gave up 0 bases; unmatched junction bases: 5. Germline V lookup: CDR1 SNHLY, CDR2 FYNNEI. In nucleotides, the CDR3 is TGTGCCAGCAGTCTAACAGGGGGCCTCTCCTACGAGCAGTACTTC. Translating it yields CASSLTGGLSYEQYF.

The gene calls are TRBV10-3 and TRBJ2-3, with 8 positions matching TRBD1. The V gene's germline CDR1 is ENHRY and CDR2 SYGVKD. CDR3 size: 18 residues. With 2 bases clipped from V and 2 bases from J, the junction kept 12 bases outside the gene matches. CDR3 sequence (DNA): TGTGCCATCAGTGAGCTTTTTATAGGACAGGGCGTCACAGATACGCAGTATTTT. The encoded protein is CAISELFIGQGVTDTQYF.

In its sample, this clone was seen once. The J gene is TRBJ1-1, the V gene TRBV12-5; 7 positions match TRBD1. The germline V gene has CDR1 LGHNT and CDR2 FRNRAP. V shed 10 bases and J 0 bases; nucleotides not matched to a gene: 14. The CDR3 contains 16 residues. The CDR3 loop reads CATRKRDRLMNTEAFF. The CDR3 coding sequence is TGTGCTACCAGAAAACGGGACAGACTTATGAACACTGAAGCTTTCTTT.

This chain uses TRBV6-2 or TRBV6-3 with TRBJ2-7, with 9 nucleotides matching TRBD2. V gave up 2 bases and J gave up 3 bases; unmatched junction bases: 11. Germline values: CDR1 MNHEY, CDR2 SVGEGT. CDR3 length: 17 residues. The CDR3 DNA follows: TGTGCCAGCAGTTACGAACTAGCGGGTCTTCTCCTCTACGAGCAGTACTTC. Protein product: CASSYELAGLLLYEQYF.

The rearrangement joins TRBV19 to TRBJ1-2; tentatively, D is TRBD1 (6 bases). From germline, CDR1 is LNHDA and CDR2 SQIVND (reference sequence). The CDR3 is 13 residues long. V lost 7 bases to trimming and J lost 2 bases, with 11 bases between them. CDR3 bases: TGTGCCAGTACCGCTACAGGGAACTATGGCTACACCTTC. Protein product: CASTATGNYGYTF. Full variable domain (outside the CDR3, taken from reference TRBV19 and TRBJ1-2): DGGITQSPKYLFRKEGQNVTLSCEQNLNHDAMYWYRQDPGQGLRLIYYSQIVNDFQKGDIAEGYSVSREKKESFPLTVTSAQKNPTAFYLCASTATGNYGYTFGSGTRLTVV.

The chain employs TRBV10-3 and TRBJ2-7, with 10 positions matching TRBD1. V trimming: 4 bases; J trimming: 4 bases; junction bases outside the gene matches: 4. The CDR3 loop spans 14 amino acids. The germline V gene encodes CDR1 ENHRY and CDR2 SYGVKD. CDR3 sequence: CAISVGTGVYEQYF. CDR3 nucleotides: TGTGCCATCAGTGTTGGGACAGGGGTATACGAGCAGTACTTC.

This sequence joins TRBV15 and TRBJ1-1, with 7 bases lining up with TRBD1. The CDR3 contains 14 residues. The V gene's germline CDR1 is LNHNV and CDR2 YYDKDF (reference sequence). J gave up 8 bases and V 0 bases, and 6 bases lay outside the gene matches. CDR3 sequence reads: CATSRDSRGLEAFF. The DNA for the CDR3 is TGTGCCACCAGCAGAGATTCGAGGGGGCTCGAAGCTTTCTTT.

The chain uses TRBV9 and TRBJ2-1; 8 positions agree with TRBD2. This CDR3 contains 15 residues. Germline V lookup: CDR1 SGDLS, CDR2 YYNGEE. V shed 5 bases, J shed 9 bases, and the junction held 13 bases outside the gene matches. Written as DNA, the CDR3 is TGTGCCAGCAGTACCGGGACTAGGTTTTTGACTGAGCAGTTCTTC. Its translation: CASSTGTRFLTEQFF.

This clone has a single count. This chain uses TRBV2 with TRBJ2-7; the D gene is possibly TRBD2 (6 bases). Germline lookup yields CDR1 SNHLY and CDR2 FYNNEI. The CDR3 covers 14 residues. Trimming removed 3 bases at V and 3 bases at J, with 12 bases between. CDR3 sequence: CASSEGLILYEQYF. As DNA, the CDR3 is TGTGCCAGCAGTGAGGGACTCATACTCTACGAGCAGTACTTC.

The chain employs TRBV7-8 and TRBJ2-3; 12 bases are shared with TRBD2. V lost 1 base and J lost 3; bases outside the gene matches: 5. Per germline, CDR1 SGHVS and CDR2 FQNEAQ. The length of the CDR3 is 17 residues. The CDR3 region is CASSLETSGSWTDTQYF. The CDR3 DNA reads as TGTGCCAGCAGCTTAGAGACTAGCGGGAGTTGGACAGATACGCAGTATTTT.

Only a few counts were recorded for this clone. The chain employs TRBV3-1 (or the pseudogene TRBV3-2) and TRBJ2-5; 7 nucleotides match TRBD2. Per germline, CDR1 LGHDT and CDR2 YNNKEL (reference sequence). The CDR3 spans 16 residues. The junction had 11 bases not matched to a gene; V was cut back by 0 bases and J by 7 bases. The CDR3: CASSQEAGELRATQYF. The CDR3 DNA reads TGTGCCAGCAGCCAAGAGGCGGGAGAACTGAGGGCGACCCAGTACTTC.

This clone appeared a few times. This chain joins TRBV5-3 and TRBJ1-2; D is undetermined. TRBV5-3 is designated an ORF whose function remains uncertain. Trimming stripped 0 bases from V and 5 bases from J, with 8 bases between. This CDR3 has 13 residues. The CDR3: CARSLGRPYGYTF. Written as DNA, the CDR3 is TGTGCCAGAAGCTTGGGGAGGCCGTATGGCTACACCTTC.

This clone showed up just once. The rearrangement links TRBV10-3 to TRBJ2-7; 10 bases are shared with TRBD2. The V gene end was trimmed by 5 bases and the J gene end by 4 bases; junction bases not matched to a gene: 2. The CDR3 runs 13 residues. The germline gives CDR1 ENHRY, CDR2 SYGVKD. The CDR3 nucleotides are TGTGCCATCAGTAAGCGGGAGGGATACGAGCAGTACTTC. Residues: CAISKREGYEQYF.

The chain recombines TRBV7-3 with TRBJ2-3; D is unclear. Trimming left V 1 base short and J 1 base short, with 6 bases between. Germline CDR1 and CDR2: SGHTA and FQGTGA. The CDR3 runs 14 residues. The CDR3 here is CASSLSQGTDTQYF. The CDR3 DNA reads as TGTGCCAGCAGCTTAAGCCAGGGCACAGATACGCAGTATTTT. Looking up the rest from reference TRBV7-3 and TRBJ2-3 gives the full variable domain: GAGVSQTPSNKVTEKGKYVELRCDPISGHTALYWYRQSLGQGPEFLIYFQGTGAADDSGLPNDRFFAVRPEGSVSTLKIQRTERGDSAVYLCASSLSQGTDTQYFGPGTRLTVL.

This chain joins TRBV4-3 and TRBJ2-3, with 8 bases that match TRBD2. The CDR3 is 15 amino acids. V lost 6 bases, J lost 4 bases, and 9 bases stayed unmatched. Germline V gene lookup returns CDR1 LGHNA and CDR2 YSLEER. This CDR3 reads CASSYSGGAADTQYF. CDR3 bases: TGCGCCAGCAGTTACTCGGGGGGGGCCGCAGATACGCAGTATTTT.

The J gene is TRBJ1-6, the V gene TRBV6-5, with D uncertain. Germline lookup yields CDR1 MNHEY and CDR2 SVGAGI. V lost 0 bases and J lost 2, with 8 bases in between. The CDR3 loop spans 16 amino acids. The CDR3 nucleotides are TGTGCCAGCAGTTACTCCGGGGTAACCTATAATTCACCCCTCCACTTT. This translates into CASSYSGVTYNSPLHF.

About this clone: At one boundary the junction diverges from the germline segment, which might be a read error. V usage is TRBV18 and J usage is TRBJ2-4, with TRBD2 matching 16 bases. The germline gives CDR1 KGHSH, CDR2 LQKENI. The CDR3 sequence is 14 residues long. The CDR3: CASSPGTSGRVPLF. CDR3 DNA sequence: TGTGCCAGCTCACCGGGGACTAGCGGGAGGGTCCCCCTCTTC.

This clone was detected only a few times. The CDR3 bases are TGTGCCACCAGTGATGGGAGGAAGCCACCTCAAGAGACCCAGTACTTC. This encodes CATSDGRKPPQETQYF. The chain combines TRBV24-1 with TRBJ2-5; a weak D match, TRBD2 (6 bases). There are 16 residues in the CDR3. Germline CDR1 and CDR2: KGHDR and SFDVKD. V was shortened by 3 bases and J by 2 bases, with 15 bases between the two germline ends.